The next 10 T cell receptor beta chains were all read from a single sample in a study of cytomegalovirus exposure and HLA in healthy donors. Researchers ran the PCR with 60 Vbeta and 13 Jbeta primers. TCRdb keeps only in-frame clones here, not all; method: immunoSEQ multiplex PCR. The sample's table shows about 140,000 clones. Specimen: PBMCs. All receptors derive from a male donor in good health and CMV-seronegative.

V and J are TRBV18 and TRBJ2-3; the match to TRBD2 covers 10 bases. Germline V gene lookup returns CDR1 KGHSH and CDR2 LQKENI. This CDR3 region has 20 residues. Trimming at V came to 3 bases and at J to 0 bases, leaving 15 bases not matched to a gene. The CDR3 coding sequence is TGTGCCAGCTCACCCCAGCGACCCCGCAGCGGGAGGGCGAGCACAGATACGCAGTATTTT. Amino acid sequence: CASSPQRPRSGRASTDTQYF.

The V gene is TRBV5-4, the J gene TRBJ2-5; D might be TRBD2 (7 bases). Deletions cut 4 bases from V and 7 bases from J, with 20 bases between. The CDR3 covers 15 residues. Germline V gene sequence: CDR1 SGHNT, CDR2 YYREEE (reference sequence). The CDR3 spells CASSPEGGGPWTQYF. CDR3 in DNA: TGTGCCAGCAGCCCAGAAGGGGGGGGCCCGTGGACCCAGTACTTC.

The J gene is TRBJ1-1, the V gene TRBV4-2; 7 bases match TRBD1. Looked up from germline, CDR1 is LGHNA and CDR2 is YNFKEQ. This CDR3 has 17 amino acids. The junction had 7 bases not matched to a gene; V was cut back by 0 bases and J by 0 bases. CDR3 amino acids: CASSQESLGQMNTEAFF. The CDR3 DNA sequence: TGTGCCAGCAGCCAAGAATCACTGGGACAGATGAACACTGAAGCTTTCTTT.

The rearrangement joins TRBV4-1 to TRBJ1-4, with D possibly being TRBD1 (5 bases). Germline V gene lookup returns CDR1 MGHRA and CDR2 YSYEKL. The CDR3 has 15 residues. With 0 bases removed from V and 8 bases from J, the gap between germline ends came to 13 bases. CDR3 loop: CASSQESNRFEKLFF. CDR3 coding DNA: TGCGCCAGCAGCCAAGAGTCAAACAGGTTCGAAAAACTGTTTTTT.

The chain carries TRBV6-5 and TRBJ1-2; TRBD1 aligns across 8 bases. The CDR3 spans 16 residues. Trimming at V came to 3 bases and at J to 1 base, leaving 7 bases not matched to a gene. Germline CDR1 is MNHEY and CDR2 is SVGAGI. The CDR3 DNA is TGTGCCAGCAGTTATTTCCCGGGACAGGATAACTATGGCTACACCTTC. Protein: CASSYFPGQDNYGYTF.

The chain recombines TRBV7-2 with TRBJ1-2, with D possibly being TRBD1 (6 bases). Germline CDR1 is SGHTA and CDR2 is FQGNSA. The CDR3 runs 14 residues. V lost 1 base, J lost 4 bases, and 10 bases lay in between. CDR3 DNA: TGTGCCAGCAGCTTAGAACAGGGTCCCTATGGCTACACCTTC. Translating it yields CASSLEQGPYGYTF.

This rearrangement joins TRBV6-5 to TRBJ1-5, with D uncertain. The germline V gene encodes CDR1 MNHEY and CDR2 SVGAGI. The CDR3 is 14 amino acids. The V and J ends lost 9 bases and 7 bases respectively, with 19 bases between them. The CDR3 spells CASSTAVRSQPQHF. CDR3 DNA: TGTGCCAGTTCCACAGCGGTAAGATCGCAGCCCCAGCATTTT.

The chain combines TRBV9 with TRBJ2-1; 7 bases match TRBD2. The CDR3 extends over 15 amino acids. V lost 3 bases to trimming and J lost 10 bases; unmatched junction nucleotides: 13. Germline V gene lookup returns CDR1 SGDLS and CDR2 YYNGEE. CDR3 DNA sequence: TGTGCCAGCAGCGCGGGGGGAGTAGGCTATGGGGAGCAGTTCTTC. Amino acid sequence: CASSAGGVGYGEQFF.

This chain connects TRBV5-6 to TRBJ2-3; D not resolved. V was cut by 3 bases and J by 1 base, with 12 bases left in between. The CDR3 is 15 residues long. CDR1 SGHDT and CDR2 YYEEEE come from the germline V gene. CDR3 in DNA: TGTGCCAGCAGCTCTATAACAGTAGGCACAGATACGCAGTATTTT. It specifies CASSSITVGTDTQYF.

J is TRBJ2-5 and V is TRBV30; the D is unclear. The end of the DNA is better explained by TRBJ2-7, so the J call may be wrong. This CDR3 is built from 12 residues. Germline CDR1 and CDR2: GTSNPN and SVGIG (reference sequence). CDR3 nucleotides: TGTGCCTGGAGCCCCACAGCTTACGAGCAGTACTTC. Translating it yields CAWSPTAYEQYF.